The next 24 T cell receptor beta chains were all read from a single sample in a study of blood T cell repertoires in COVID-19 (dated by TCRdb to the early 2020s). Receptors were amplified or captured by the immunoSEQ multiplex PCR assay. TCRdb took over this immuneACCESS table, retaining in-frame rearrangements with V and J assigned. Such tables are incomplete; in checked studies, under half of the missing clones stem from an unresolved V gene, and the remainder is unexplained. The sample has about 290,000 clones on record, around four fifths of them singletons. The ten most abundant clones make up around 4.2% of the sample. The sample taken for sequencing was peripheral blood. The receptor source for this set is a woman aged 50 to 60 with active or convalescent COVID-19.

This chain links TRBV7-9 with TRBJ1-2, with TRBD1 as a possible D gene (6 bases). The CDR3 runs to 13 residues. V dropped 4 bases and J dropped 7 bases, with 13 bases sitting between them. Germline loops: CDR1 SEHNR, CDR2 FQNEAQ (reference sequence). As DNA, the CDR3 is TGTGCCAGCAGCTCCAGGGGCGAGGCTGGCTACACCTTC. The encoded protein is CASSSRGEAGYTF.

This clone was found once. The rearrangement joins TRBV18 to TRBJ2-1; D gene unclear. The germline gives CDR1 KGHSH, CDR2 LQKENI. The CDR3 contains 12 residues. The ends were cut back, 1 base at V and 13 bases at J, with 11 bases in the middle. In nucleotides, the CDR3 is TGTGCCAGCTCACCACAGACTCCCTCTCAGTTCTTC. Protein sequence: CASSPQTPSQFF.

J is TRBJ1-2 and V is TRBV4-1; 10 positions agree with TRBD1. The CDR3 runs to 16 residues. V trimming: 3 bases; J trimming: 4 bases; junction bases outside the gene matches: 8. From germline, CDR1 is MGHRA and CDR2 YSYEKL. The CDR3 DNA reads TGCGCCAGCAGCCAGGTCCCGGGACAGGGGACCTATGGCTACACCTTC. Amino acids: CASSQVPGQGTYGYTF.

Concerning this clone itself: Other DNA sequences in the same sample also yield this CDR3. The chain recombines TRBV9 with TRBJ2-5; 8 nucleotides line up with TRBD2. Germline CDR1 SGDLS, CDR2 YYNGEE. The CDR3 is made up of 16 amino acids. The V and J ends lost 0 bases and 1 base, in that order; junction bases with no gene match: 5. In nucleotides, the CDR3 is TGTGCCAGCAGCGTAGGAGGGCTAGCGGGCCAAGAGACCCAGTACTTC. This encodes CASSVGGLAGQETQYF.

The chain recombines TRBV5-1 with TRBJ2-6, with D unresolved. Germline-derived CDR1 and CDR2 are SGHRS and YFSETQ. V was clipped by 0 bases and J by 2 bases, with 3 bases between them. The CDR3 runs to 14 residues. The DNA for the CDR3 is TGCGCCAGCAGCTTGGACACTGGGGCCAACGTCCTGACTTTC. Protein product: CASSLDTGANVLTF.

The chain combines TRBV10-3 with TRBJ2-3, with 15 bases matching TRBD2. Germline V CDR1 and CDR2: ENHRY, SYGVKD. This CDR3 is 19 amino acids long. V was pared by 0 bases and J by 3 bases, with 7 bases of the junction left unmatched. DNA for the CDR3: TGTGCCATCAGTGAGTCATTAGGACTAGCGGGAGGGCCGACAGATACGCAGTATTTT. Protein product: CAISESLGLAGGPTDTQYF.

V usage is TRBV5-1 and J usage is TRBJ2-1; 10 bases match TRBD2. The CDR3 extends over 19 amino acids. CDR1 and CDR2 (germline): SGHRS, YFSETQ. V gave up 4 bases and J gave up 0 bases; unmatched junction bases: 13. As DNA, the CDR3 is TGCGCCAGCAGCCAGCAAGGAGGGAGCGGGAGGGACTCCTACAATGAGCAGTTCTTC. Translation gives CASSQQGGSGRDSYNEQFF.

This CDR3 is CASSSLTGTRDQPQHF. The CDR3 nucleotides are TGTGCCAGCAGTAGCTTGACTGGAACCCGAGATCAGCCCCAGCATTTT. The rearrangement joins TRBV6-6 to TRBJ1-5; no firm D call. The ends were cut back, 5 bases at V and 5 bases at J, with 19 bases in the middle. The CDR3 sequence is 16 residues long. Germline loops: CDR1 MNHNY, CDR2 SVGAGI (reference sequence).

This chain links TRBV5-1 with TRBJ2-3, with D possibly being TRBD1 (6 bases). The CDR3 is 14 residues long. Germline CDR1 SGHRS, CDR2 YFSETQ. Trimming shortened V by 0 bases and J by 9 bases, and 14 bases separated the two germline ends. CDR3 region: CASSLDYQGLTQYF. Here the CDR3 DNA reads TGCGCCAGCAGCTTGGACTATCAGGGGCTCACGCAGTATTTT.

This chain connects TRBV2 to TRBJ2-1; TRBD1 matches 9 bases. The trim removed 1 base at V and 4 bases at J, leaving 2 bases unmatched. The CDR3 extends over 15 amino acids. Germline lookup yields CDR1 SNHLY and CDR2 FYNNEI. CDR3 sequence reads: CASSEETGGYNEQFF. CDR3 bases: TGTGCCAGCAGTGAAGAGACAGGGGGTTACAATGAGCAGTTCTTC.

The chain links TRBV29-1 to TRBJ1-2; D is unclear. V was shortened by 3 bases and J by 3 bases, with 20 bases between the two germline ends. The length of the CDR3 is 16 residues. Germline lookup yields CDR1 SQVTM and CDR2 ANQGSEA. The CDR3 sequence is CSVDITESQWDYGYTF. The CDR3 DNA sequence: TGCAGCGTTGATATAACAGAGTCCCAATGGGACTATGGCTACACCTTC. Full variable domain (remainder filled in from reference TRBV29-1 and TRBJ1-2): SAVISQKPSRDICQRGTSLTIQCQVDSQVTMMFWYRQQPGQSLTLIATANQGSEATYESGFVIDKFPISRPNLTFSTLTVSNMSPEDSSIYLCSVDITESQWDYGYTFGSGTRLTVV.

This clone has a handful of counts. The genes are TRBV10-1 and TRBJ2-3; the match to TRBD1 covers 11 bases. There are 14 residues in the CDR3. CDR1 WNHNN and CDR2 SYGVQD come from the germline V gene (reference sequence). The V and J ends lost 6 bases and 3 bases, in that order; junction bases with no gene match: 2. The CDR3 coding sequence is TGCGCCAGCAGCCGGGACAGGGGGACAGATACGCAGTATTTT. Protein sequence: CASSRDRGTDTQYF.

The rearrangement uses TRBV28 and TRBJ2-4, with TRBD1 matching over 7 bases. In germline, CDR1 is MDHEN, CDR2 SYDVKM. The CDR3 extends over 13 amino acids. Losses at the gene ends were 8 bases for V and 4 bases for J; bases not matched to a gene: 5. For the CDR3, the DNA is TGTGCCAGCTCGGGACAGTCAAAAAACATTCAGTACTTC. The encoded protein is CASSGQSKNIQYF.

The gene calls are TRBV19 and TRBJ1-6; TRBD1 agrees at 7 bases. The germline CDR1 and CDR2 sequences are LNHDA and SQIVND (reference sequence). CDR3 length equals 17 residues. V lost 2 bases to trimming and J lost 10 bases; unmatched junction nucleotides: 14. The CDR3 nucleotides are TGTGCCAGTAGTATAACCCTATTGACAGGGTCAGACTCACCCCTCCACTTT. Protein: CASSITLLTGSDSPLHF.

The chain joins TRBV3-1 (or the pseudogene TRBV3-2) to TRBJ2-7, with TRBD2 matching 13 bases. The CDR3 is 15 amino acids. V lost 3 bases to trimming and J lost 5 bases; unmatched junction nucleotides: 4. Germline V lookup: CDR1 LGHDT, CDR2 YNNKEL (reference sequence). The CDR3 loop is CASSHTSGRANEQYF. CDR3 in DNA: TGTGCCAGCAGCCACACTAGCGGGAGGGCCAACGAGCAGTACTTC.

V usage is TRBV2 and J usage is TRBJ1-1, with 9 nucleotides matching TRBD1. The CDR3 runs 12 residues. V shed 3 bases, J shed 11 bases, and the junction held 4 bases outside the gene matches. The germline V gene has CDR1 SNHLY and CDR2 FYNNEI. For the CDR3, the DNA is TGTGCCAGCAGTGACACAGGGGGCAGGGCTTTCTTT. It yields the protein CASSDTGGRAFF.

This clone was counted a single time. The V and J genes are TRBV6-2 or TRBV6-3 and TRBJ2-3, with D hard to call. CDR3 length: 12 amino acids. Germline V gene data show CDR1 as MNHEY and CDR2 as SVGEGT. V gave up 4 bases and J gave up 4 bases, with 6 bases separating them. Written as DNA, the CDR3 is TGTGCCAGCAGTTCCCGGGCAGATACGCAGTATTTT. Translated: CASSSRADTQYF.

The gene calls are TRBV10-3 and TRBJ2-1; D may be TRBD2 (5 bases). Germline CDR1 and CDR2: ENHRY and SYGVKD. This CDR3 spans 13 amino acids. The V gene lost 8 bases and the J gene lost 7 bases, with 15 bases spanning the gap. DNA of the CDR3: TGTGCCATCGGTAGTAGCGTTTCGAATGAGCAGTTCTTC. This translates into CAIGSSVSNEQFF.

This chain's CDR3 is CASSLSRSLYTF. The CDR3 DNA is TGTGCCAGCAGCTTATCTCGGTCTCTCTACACCTTC. The V and J genes are TRBV7-2 and TRBJ1-2; D uncertain. Germline V gene sequence: CDR1 SGHTA, CDR2 FQGNSA. CDR3 size: 12 residues. V was shortened by 2 bases and J by 10 bases, with 11 bases between the two germline ends.

The rearrangement joins TRBV23-1 to TRBJ1-2; 9 nucleotides align to TRBD1. TRBV23-1 is an open reading frame whose function is uncertain. This CDR3 region has 19 residues. V shed 6 bases and J 4 bases; nucleotides not matched to a gene: 21. The CDR3 sequence is CASSPSRTPGQGFPYGYTF. The CDR3, as DNA: TGCGCCAGCAGCCCTTCCAGAACCCCGGGACAGGGTTTTCCCTATGGCTACACCTTC.

The chain employs TRBV2 and TRBJ2-2; a weak D match, TRBD2 (5 bases). The CDR3 totals 16 residues. V was pared by 7 bases and J by 3 bases, with 18 bases between. Germline CDR1 and CDR2: SNHLY and FYNNEI. The CDR3: CASNEVYGLYTGELFF. Written as DNA, the CDR3 is TGTGCCAGCAACGAAGTTTATGGACTTTACACCGGGGAGCTGTTTTTT.

This chain joins TRBV7-2 and TRBJ2-7; 13 bases agree with TRBD2. J lost 4 bases, V lost 5 bases, and 11 bases had no gene match. CDR3 length: 17 residues. Germline CDR1 and CDR2: SGHTA and FQGNSA. The CDR3 DNA sequence: TGTGCCAGCAGCGCCCCGCCGGGACTAGCGGGACTATACGAGCAGTACTTC. Translation gives CASSAPPGLAGLYEQYF.

This clone was recorded only once. The chain employs TRBV4-1 and TRBJ1-2, with D perhaps TRBD1 (6 bases). The V and J ends lost 3 bases and 7 bases respectively, with 18 bases between them. This CDR3 spans 15 amino acids. The germline gives CDR1 MGHRA, CDR2 YSYEKL. CDR3 amino acids: CASSHSQGSIRGYTF. In DNA, the CDR3 is TGCGCCAGCAGCCATTCACAGGGTAGTATTCGTGGCTACACCTTC.

This chain links TRBV27 with TRBJ1-1; D may be TRBD1 (6 bases). Germline V gives CDR1 MNHEY, CDR2 SMNVEV (reference sequence). Deletions cut 7 bases from V and 5 bases from J, with 20 bases between. CDR3 length: 15 amino acids. CDR3 coding DNA: TGTGCCAGCAAGGAGGCAGGGGCTAGGAAGACTGAAGCTTTCTTT. It specifies CASKEAGARKTEAFF.